This T cell receptor (beta chain) is drawn from a study of T cells in Graves' hyperthyroidism and ophthalmopathy. Points from the study as a whole: The blood repertoire included most of the expanded thyroid clonotypes above 0.001.

The germline V gene encodes CDR1 SGDLS and CDR2 YYNGEE. This CDR3 spans 12 amino acids. Trimming shortened V by 2 bases and J by 6 bases, and 5 bases separated the two germline ends. This clonotype was recorded a few times. No antigen is known for it. Diagnosis of hyperthyroidism was new in patients aged 18 to 65, and its duration was under 2 months. Amplification of TCR beta CDR3 regions was performed using RNA transcripts as template. Using the HTBI primer set, a first-round RT-PCR was run on the TCR CDR3. TCRdb re-called the multiplex PCR reads with MiXCR, one entry per CDR3 protein. This table holds 700,000 or so distinct CDR3 sequences, approximately 16% found once.

This TCR was sampled from a man between 18 and 35 years old with Graves' hyperthyroidism. The specimen sequenced was blood. The chain has TRBV9 and TRBJ2-2; D not certain. The CDR3 DNA sequence: TGTGCCAGCAGCGTTATCCCCGGGGAGCTGTTTTTT. Its translation: CASSVIPGELFF.